These 5 T cell receptor beta chains came from one sample sequenced in a study of CXCR3-negative and CXCR3-positive naive CD8 T cells. UMI-labeled 5' RACE TRB cDNA libraries were prepared from the cells. Each CDR3 protein gets one entry in TCRdb, which reprocessed the 5' RACE reads and gives no DNA. This table holds about 56,000 distinct CDR3 sequences. The sample consisted of memory CD8+ T cells from blood. Source of these receptors: a human donor in good health. Some clones in this sample may be carry-over from other donors' samples.

The chain's CDR3 is CASSQGTGTGLTYEQYF. The chain is built from TRBV3-1 and TRBJ2-7; TCRdb indicates TRBD1, and absent DNA this call remains unverified. CDR3 length: 17 amino acids. Looked up from germline, CDR1 is LGHDT and CDR2 is YNNKEL (reference sequence).

The V call is TRBV29-1, the J call TRBJ1-1; TCRdb outputs TRBD1, but without DNA this stays unchecked. Germline lookup yields CDR1 SQVTM and CDR2 ANQGSEA. This CDR3 region has 11 residues. CDR3 loop: CSVLQGAEAFF.

CDR3 protein: CASSEGGLYNEQFF. This sequence joins TRBV2 and TRBJ2-1. Per germline, CDR1 SNHLY and CDR2 FYNNEI. The CDR3 length is 14 residues.

The genes are TRBV4-3 and TRBJ2-1; as DNA is missing, the TRBD1 call by TCRdb cannot be tested. The CDR3 extends over 16 amino acids. Germline CDR1 reads LGHNA; CDR2 reads YSLEER. The CDR3 is CASSQDRGAIYNEQFF.

The rearrangement links TRBV7-2 to TRBJ1-5. Germline loops: CDR1 SGHTA, CDR2 FQGNSA. The CDR3 is 13 amino acids. CDR3 sequence reads: CASGAWVNQPQHF.